The sequence of this T cell receptor beta chain was determined in a study of blood T cell repertoires in COVID-19. Overall study context: The United States, Italy and Spain were the sources of the acute and convalescent COVID-19 samples. T cells, B-cell-depleted T cells, or PBMCs provided the cDNA or gDNA that served as material.

The authors' processing: Reference gene primer amplification in the assay estimated nucleated cell counts. Measured with immunoSEQ multiplex PCR; TCRdb has only the in-frame clones, and not every one. The V and J calls and the clone size are those of that table, but D and trimming were determined from the DNA. Of 300,000 or so clones in the sample, 86% were seen once. The CDR3 runs to 15 residues. The ends were cut back, 5 bases at V and 2 bases at J, with 14 bases in the middle. In germline, CDR1 is MDHEN, CDR2 SYDVKM. Sequenced input: peripheral blood. The J gene is TRBJ2-3, the V gene TRBV28; no definite D call. The sequence was collected from a woman in her fifties or sixties with acute or convalescent COVID-19. The CDR3 here is CASSNSGSYTDTQYF. The CDR3, as DNA: TGTGCCAGCAGTAATTCAGGAAGCTACACAGATACGCAGTATTTT.